This T cell receptor (beta chain) was found in a study of a mutant IDH1 vaccine in newly diagnosed glioma. About the study: Those enrolled had earlier been treated with radiotherapy, temozolomide, or both, mostly both. Overall study results and limits: Vaccination elicited immune responses in 90% to 95% of patients.

Libraries were prepared by immunoSEQ multiplex PCR; TCRdb keeps only in-frame clonotypes and omits some of them. Of under 25,000 clones in the sample, 93% were seen once. The time point: baseline, week 1 (first vaccination visit). As for treatment: pre-vaccination baseline after standard-of-care therapy. Each tumor in the donors was a new WHO grade 3 or 4 astrocytoma, IDH1-mutant and ATRX-lost. Points on this clone: The antigen is not known.

Germline V CDR1 and CDR2: SGHNT, YENEEA. This CDR3 region has 16 residues. V lost 5 bases to trimming and J lost 4 bases; unmatched junction nucleotides: 11. Sequencing used PBMCs, obtained from a glioma patient treated with radiotherapy, temozolomide or both. This sequence originates from a man aged 35-49 years with glioma. The rearrangement joins TRBV11-3 to TRBJ2-1, with 7 bases matching TRBD1. The CDR3 region has the DNA TGTGCCAGCAGCCCATCTGGGCAGGGGGTTTACAATGAGCAGTTCTTC. It translates to CASSPSGQGVYNEQFF.